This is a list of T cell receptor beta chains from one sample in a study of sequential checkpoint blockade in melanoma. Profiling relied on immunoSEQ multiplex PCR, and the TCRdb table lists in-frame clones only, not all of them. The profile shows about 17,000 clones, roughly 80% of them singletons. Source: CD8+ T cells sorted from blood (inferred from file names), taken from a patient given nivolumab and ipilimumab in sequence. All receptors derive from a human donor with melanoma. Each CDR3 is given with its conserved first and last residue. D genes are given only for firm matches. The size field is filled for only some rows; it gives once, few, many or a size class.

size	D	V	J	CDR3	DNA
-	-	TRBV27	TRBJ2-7	CASSLVGAGYEQYF	TGTGCCAGCAGTTTAGTCGGTGCCGGCTACGAGCAGTACTTC
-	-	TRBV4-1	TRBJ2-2	CASSLQGGSNTGELFF	TGCGCCAGCAGCTTACAGGGCGGGTCGAACACCGGGGAGCTGTTTTTT
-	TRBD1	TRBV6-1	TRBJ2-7	CASSSGGEYEQYF	TGTGCCAGCTCATCAGGGGGCGAGTACGAGCAGTACTTC
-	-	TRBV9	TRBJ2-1	CASSPDSSSYNEQFF	TGTGCCAGCAGCCCTGACTCGAGCTCCTACAATGAGCAGTTCTTC
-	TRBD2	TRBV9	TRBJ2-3	CASSVAAGVGTDTQYF	TGTGCCAGCAGCGTAGCGGCGGGAGTTGGCACAGATACGCAGTATTTT
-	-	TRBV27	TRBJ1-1	CASRSGGGGFTAFF	TGTGCCAGCAGATCAGGAGGGGGAGGGTTTACAGCTTTCTTT
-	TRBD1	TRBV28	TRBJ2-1	CASSYRGRYNEQFF	TGTGCCAGCAGTTACAGGGGGAGGTACAATGAGCAGTTCTTC
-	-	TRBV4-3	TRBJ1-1	CASSQGRVANTEAFF	TGCGCCAGCAGCCAAGGGAGGGTGGCGAACACTGAAGCTTTCTTT
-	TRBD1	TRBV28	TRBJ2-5	CASNPGQGKETQYF	TGTGCCAGCAACCCGGGACAGGGGAAGGAGACCCAGTACTTC
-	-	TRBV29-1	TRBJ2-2	CSVTGGPGELFF	TGCAGCGTTACGGGGGGCCCCGGGGAGCTGTTTTTT
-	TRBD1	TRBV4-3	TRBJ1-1	CASSQGQGASVTEAFF	TGCGCCAGCAGCCAAGGCCAGGGGGCATCGGTTACTGAAGCTTTCTTT
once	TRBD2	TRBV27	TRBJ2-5	CASSPLRAGGVETQYF	TGTGCCAGCAGTCCCTTAAGGGCGGGAGGTGTGGAGACCCAGTACTTC
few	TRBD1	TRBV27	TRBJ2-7	CASSPDAGTAYEQYF	TGTGCCAGCAGTCCAGACGCCGGGACAGCCTACGAGCAGTACTTC
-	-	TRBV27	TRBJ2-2	CASSLSLSPGELFF	TGTGCCAGCAGTTTATCCTTGTCCCCCGGGGAGCTGTTTTTT
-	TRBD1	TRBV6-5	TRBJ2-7	CASRTQGNDYEQYF	TGTGCCAGCAGAACACAGGGGAACGACTACGAGCAGTACTTC
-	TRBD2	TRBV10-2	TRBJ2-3	CASSGASGGRDTQYF	TGCGCCAGCAGCGGGGCTAGCGGGGGGAGGGATACGCAGTATTTT
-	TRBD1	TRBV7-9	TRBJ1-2	CASRGGQGAINYGYTF	TGTGCCAGCAGGGGGGGACAGGGGGCGATTAACTATGGCTACACCTTC
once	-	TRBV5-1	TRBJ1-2	CASSEGYGYTF	TGCGCCAGCAGCGAGGGCTATGGCTACACCTTC
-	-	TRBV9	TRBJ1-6	CASSAGADWTDPGNSPLHF	TGTGCCAGCAGCGCCGGAGCCGACTGGACAGATCCTGGAAATTCACCCCTCCACTTT
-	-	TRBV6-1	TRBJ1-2	CASSEALGPGPYGYTF	TGTGCCAGCAGTGAAGCGCTGGGGCCAGGCCCCTATGGCTACACCTTC
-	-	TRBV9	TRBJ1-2	CASSVDSQGLVGYTF	TGTGCCAGCAGCGTAGATAGTCAGGGACTGGTTGGCTACACCTTC
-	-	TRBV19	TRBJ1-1	CASSIGQNTEAFF	TGTGCCAGTAGTATTGGACAAAACACTGAAGCTTTCTTT
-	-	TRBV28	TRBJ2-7	CASSFPSEQYF	TGTGCCAGCAGTTTCCCCTCCGAGCAGTACTTC
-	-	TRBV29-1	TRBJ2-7	CSVEGGGGGEVYEQYF	TGCAGCGTTGAAGGAGGGGGAGGGGGAGAGGTCTACGAGCAGTACTTC
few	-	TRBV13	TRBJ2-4	CASSLGRSLAKNIQYF	TGTGCCAGCAGCTTAGGCCGATCACTAGCCAAAAACATTCAGTACTTC
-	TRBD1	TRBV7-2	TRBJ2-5	CASSPRKTTGVGQETQYF	TGTGCCAGCAGCCCTAGAAAGACGACAGGGGTTGGCCAAGAGACCCAGTACTTC
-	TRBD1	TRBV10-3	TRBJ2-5	CAISETPGTGQETQYF	TGTGCCATCAGTGAGACTCCCGGGACAGGTCAAGAGACCCAGTACTTC
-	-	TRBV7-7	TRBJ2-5	CASSRQGVGGETQYF	TGTGCCAGCAGCCGACAAGGGGTCGGAGGGGAGACCCAGTACTTC
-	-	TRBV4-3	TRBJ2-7	CASSQGRSYEQYF	TGCGCCAGCAGCCAAGGGAGGTCCTACGAGCAGTACTTC
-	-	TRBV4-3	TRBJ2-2	CASSQEGFGAGELFF	TGCGCCAGCAGCCAGGAGGGTTTTGGCGCCGGGGAGCTGTTTTTT
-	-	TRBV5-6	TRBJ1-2	CASSLGPEGADGYTF	TGTGCCAGCAGCTTGGGGCCTGAGGGTGCAGATGGCTACACCTTC
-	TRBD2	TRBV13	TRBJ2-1	CASSPKEREYNNEQFF	TGTGCCAGCAGCCCCAAGGAGCGGGAATATAACAATGAGCAGTTCTTC
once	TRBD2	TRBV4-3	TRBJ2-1	CASSQELELAAYNEQFF	TGCGCCAGCAGCCAAGAATTGGAACTAGCGGCATACAATGAGCAGTTCTTC
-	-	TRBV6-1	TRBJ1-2	CASSEDTPNYGYTF	TGTGCCAGCAGTGAAGACACACCTAACTATGGCTACACCTTC
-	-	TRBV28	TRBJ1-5	CACQDPGTSMPQHF	TGTGCCTGCCAAGATCCGGGAACTTCCATGCCCCAGCATTTT
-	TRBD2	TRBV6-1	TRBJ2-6	CASSGGGGGANVLTF	TGTGCCAGCAGTGGCGGGGGGGGTGGGGCCAACGTCCTGACTTTC
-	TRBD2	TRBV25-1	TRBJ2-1	CASSKGAGGIYNEQFF	TGTGCCAGCAGTAAGGGGGCGGGAGGGATCTACAATGAGCAGTTCTTC
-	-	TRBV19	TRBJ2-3	CASKSRVVTDTQYF	TGTGCCAGTAAAAGTCGAGTGGTAACAGATACGCAGTATTTT
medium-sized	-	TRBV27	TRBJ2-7	CASSFSGNNYEQYF	TGTGCCAGCAGTTTTTCAGGGAATAACTACGAGCAGTACTTC
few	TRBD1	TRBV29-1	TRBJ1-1	CSVDSGDRGPTEAFF	TGCAGCGTTGATTCCGGGGACAGGGGGCCCACTGAAGCTTTCTTT
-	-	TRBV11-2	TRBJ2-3	CASSLVMQATDTQYF	TGTGCCAGCAGCTTAGTCATGCAGGCCACAGATACGCAGTATTTT
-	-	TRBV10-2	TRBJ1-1	CASSGSWGVNTEAFF	TGCGCCAGCAGTGGATCTTGGGGGGTGAACACTGAAGCTTTCTTT